These 21 T cell receptor beta chains share one sample of origin, sequenced in a study of T cells in localized non-small cell lung cancer. Measured with immunoSEQ multiplex PCR; TCRdb has only the in-frame clones, and not every one. The table records some 39,000 clones, 70% to 80% of them present only once. The starting material was PBMCs, obtained before any cancer treatment. The source is a woman aged 35-70 years with stage II squamous cell lung carcinoma.

The rearrangement joins TRBV7-9 to TRBJ1-1, with TRBD1 matching 9 bases. Germline CDR1 SEHNR, CDR2 FQNEAQ (reference sequence). There are 17 residues in the CDR3. Trimming took 4 bases from V and 5 from J; bases not matched to a gene: 14. For the CDR3, the DNA is TGTGCCAGCAGCTCCCCGAACATGGACAGGGGTCGTACTGAAGCTTTCTTT. Its translation: CASSSPNMDRGRTEAFF.

The chain employs TRBV7-9 and TRBJ1-4; 9 bases agree with TRBD1. In germline, CDR1 is SEHNR, CDR2 FQNEAQ (reference sequence). Trimming took 11 bases from V and 0 from J; bases not matched to a gene: 13. This CDR3 contains 17 residues. The CDR3 here is CACETGGYFATNEKLFF. The CDR3 nucleotides are TGTGCCTGCGAGACAGGGGGATACTTTGCAACTAATGAAAAACTGTTTTTT.

The V call is TRBV6-1, the J call TRBJ1-5; 8 bases are a match to TRBD1. The J segment lost 4 bases and the V segment lost 4 bases, leaving 12 bases of the junction unmatched. The germline gives CDR1 MNHNS, CDR2 SASEGT. The CDR3 consists of 17 residues. The CDR3 nucleotides read TGTGCCAGCAGTGCCGGGACAGGCTCCGTCCTTAATCAGCCCCAGCATTTT. Protein sequence: CASSAGTGSVLNQPQHF.

This clone appeared a single time. V is TRBV2 and J is TRBJ1-4; perhaps TRBD1 as D (5 bases). CDR1 and CDR2 from the germline V gene are SNHLY and FYNNEI. The germline V and J ends were trimmed by 3 bases and 5 bases, with 10 bases remaining between them. The CDR3 sequence is 14 residues long. The CDR3 sequence is CASSEWQGNEKLFF. As DNA, the CDR3 is TGTGCCAGCAGTGAGTGGCAGGGAAATGAAAAACTGTTTTTT.

This rearrangement joins TRBV7-2 to TRBJ2-7; no definite D call. Between the trimmed V and J ends, which lost 1 base and 1 base, there was a span of 8 bases. The CDR3 covers 14 residues. Germline assignment: CDR1 SGHTA and CDR2 FQGNSA. In DNA, the CDR3 is TGTGCCAGCAGCTTAGGTAGGAGTTCCTACGAGCAGTACTTC. Translating it yields CASSLGRSSYEQYF.

The chain is built from TRBV19 and TRBJ2-2; possibly TRBD1 or TRBD2 for D (6 bases each). The germline V gene encodes CDR1 LNHDA and CDR2 SQIVND (reference sequence). The V end was cut by 6 bases, the J end by 2 bases, with 22 bases between. The CDR3 runs 18 residues. The CDR3 sequence: CASRQPGGASGNTGELFF. As DNA, the CDR3 is TGTGCCAGTAGGCAACCCGGGGGCGCCTCGGGAAACACCGGGGAGCTGTTTTTT.

In its sample, this clone was seen once. The V gene is TRBV19, the J gene TRBJ1-4, with a possible D match to TRBD1 (5 bases). Trimming shortened V by 5 bases and J by 3 bases, and 28 bases separated the two germline ends. The CDR3 consists of 20 residues. Germline V CDR1 and CDR2: LNHDA, SQIVND (reference sequence). The CDR3 loop reads CASSLPPVGLSYSPNEKLFF. CDR3 coding DNA: TGTGCCAGTAGTTTGCCGCCGGTGGGACTTAGCTATTCACCTAATGAAAAACTGTTTTTT.

This clone was seen once. The chain combines TRBV5-4 with TRBJ1-2; 10 nucleotides align to TRBD1. Germline assignment: CDR1 SGHNT and CDR2 YYREEE (reference sequence). There are 14 residues in the CDR3. V gave up 4 bases and J gave up 3 bases; unmatched junction bases: 3. The CDR3 sequence: CASSIDRGHYGYTF. In nucleotides, the CDR3 is TGTGCCAGCAGCATTGACAGGGGGCACTATGGCTACACCTTC.

The chain links TRBV28 to TRBJ1-5, with D perhaps matching TRBD1 (6 bases). The CDR3 runs 15 residues. CDR1 is MDHEN, CDR2 SYDVKM, per germline. V was clipped by 3 bases and J by 7 bases, with 16 bases between them. The CDR3 spells CASSFSDRPGQPQHF. DNA of the CDR3: TGTGCCAGCAGTTTCTCAGACAGGCCGGGACAGCCCCAGCATTTT.

Worth noting for this clone: This may arise from a read error, as a much more abundant clone is one base away. This sequence joins TRBV2 and TRBJ1-5; 10 nucleotides match TRBD1. Germline assignment: CDR1 SNHLY and CDR2 FYNNEI. This CDR3 region has 14 residues. J gave up 6 bases and V 6 bases, and 5 bases lay outside the gene matches. CDR3 sequence reads: CASSDGTGVQPQHF. The CDR3 DNA reads as TGTGCCAGCAGCGACGGGACAGGGGTTCAGCCCCAGCATTTT.

The rearrangement uses TRBV5-5 and TRBJ1-2; 7 bases map to TRBD1. The germline V gene encodes CDR1 SGHKS and CDR2 YYEKEE (reference sequence). CDR3 length: 16 residues. The ends lost 4 bases at V and 4 bases at J; junction bases unmatched: 13. The DNA for the CDR3 is TGTGCCAGCAGCAGGGGAACGGGACAGCGAGTCTATGGCTACACCTTC. Translating gives CASSRGTGQRVYGYTF. Supplemented by reference TRBV5-5 and TRBJ1-2, the full variable domain reads DAGVTQSPTHLIKTRGQQVTLRCSPISGHKSVSWYQQVLGQGPQFIFQYYEKEERGRGNFPDRFSARQFPNYSSELNVNALLLGDSALYLCASSRGTGQRVYGYTFGSGTRLTVV.

The rearrangement links TRBV11-2 to TRBJ2-6, with D unclear. The CDR3 length is 16 residues. Germline V gene sequence: CDR1 SGHAT, CDR2 FQNNGV. Trimming pared 3 bases from V and 1 base from J, leaving 10 bases between. The CDR3, as DNA: TGTGCCAGCAGCTTTCTGCTGGGATCTGGGGCCAACGTCCTGACTTTC. Translating gives CASSFLLGSGANVLTF. The complete variable domain, with remaining parts taken from reference TRBV11-2 and TRBJ2-6, reads EAGVAQSPRYKIIEKRQSVAFWCNPISGHATLYWYQQILGQGPKLLIQFQNNGVVDDSQLPKDRFSAERLKGVDSTLKIQPAKLEDSAVYLCASSFLLGSGANVLTFGAGSRLTVL.

This chain uses TRBV7-8 with TRBJ2-1; TRBD2 is a possible D gene (7 bases). The V end was cut by 4 bases, the J end by 9 bases, with 13 bases between. The CDR3 has 13 amino acids. Germline lookup yields CDR1 SGHVS and CDR2 FQNEAQ. CDR3 nucleotide sequence: TGTGCCAGCAGCTGGCGGGGGCAGGGTGAGCAGTTCTTC. This gives the protein CASSWRGQGEQFF.

The chain links TRBV7-8 to TRBJ2-1; the match to TRBD2 covers 11 bases. Trimming cost V 3 bases and J 9 bases; bases outside gene matches: 4. This CDR3 has 14 residues. Germline V gives CDR1 SGHVS, CDR2 FQNEAQ. The CDR3 here is CASSFSGRAVEQFF. Written as DNA, the CDR3 is TGTGCCAGCAGCTTTAGCGGGAGGGCCGTTGAGCAGTTCTTC.

CDR3 in DNA: TGTGCCAGCAGCCGCGAATTAGGAGGTTACGAGCAGTACTTC. The encoded protein is CASSRELGGYEQYF. V is TRBV7-2 and J is TRBJ2-7, with D tentatively TRBD2 (5 bases). With 5 bases removed from V and 4 bases from J, the gap between germline ends came to 15 bases. The CDR3 runs 14 residues. Germline CDR1 and CDR2: SGHTA and FQGNSA.

The V call is TRBV7-2, the J call TRBJ2-1, with D perhaps matching TRBD2 (5 bases). Germline V gives CDR1 SGHTA, CDR2 FQGNSA. Trimming removed 5 bases at V and 7 bases at J, with 21 bases between. This CDR3 region has 16 residues. CDR3 coding DNA: TGTGCCAGCAGCCCCCCATTTAGCGTTTTGAGGAATGAGCAGTTCTTC. It specifies CASSPPFSVLRNEQFF.

V and J are TRBV19 and TRBJ1-5, with 9 bases lining up with TRBD1. Trimming at V came to 1 base and at J to 6 bases, leaving 4 bases not matched to a gene. There are 15 residues in the CDR3. Germline CDR1 is LNHDA and CDR2 is SQIVND (reference sequence). The CDR3 coding sequence is TGTGCCAGTAGTATAGGTGGGACAGGGACTCAGCCCCAGCATTTT. Protein: CASSIGGTGTQPQHF.

The chain has TRBV19 and TRBJ2-7; 9 nucleotides match TRBD1. V was pared by 5 bases and J by 6 bases, with 8 bases of the junction left unmatched. Germline CDR1 is LNHDA and CDR2 is SQIVND (reference sequence). CDR3 length: 14 residues. The CDR3 DNA sequence: TGTGCCAGTAGTGGGTCGGACAGGGGTGGCGAGCAGTACTTC. Its translation is CASSGSDRGGEQYF. Using reference TRBV19 and TRBJ2-7 for the parts outside the CDR3, the full variable domain is DGGITQSPKYLFRKEGQNVTLSCEQNLNHDAMYWYRQDPGQGLRLIYYSQIVNDFQKGDIAEGYSVSREKKESFPLTVTSAQKNPTAFYLCASSGSDRGGEQYFGPGTRLTVT.

This chain connects TRBV7-2 to TRBJ1-4, with 8 bases lining up with TRBD1. The CDR3 covers 14 residues. Germline assignment: CDR1 SGHTA and CDR2 FQGNSA. The V and J ends lost 8 bases and 8 bases, in that order; junction bases with no gene match: 10. CDR3 nucleotide sequence: TGTGCCAGCGCCGTGAGGACAGGGCGGGAAAAACTGTTTTTT. This sequence encodes CASAVRTGREKLFF. Variable domain in full (rest from reference TRBV7-2 and TRBJ1-4): GAGVSQSPSNKVTEKGKDVELRCDPISGHTALYWYRQSLGQGLEFLIYFQGNSAPDKSGLPSDRFSAERTGGSVSTLTIQRTQQEDSAVYLCASAVRTGREKLFFGSGTQLSVL.

The chain has TRBV28 and TRBJ1-2; D gene unclear. Trimming pared 6 bases from V and 3 bases from J, leaving 8 bases between. The V gene's germline CDR1 is MDHEN and CDR2 SYDVKM. The CDR3 sequence is 12 residues long. The CDR3 protein is CASRTAYYGYTF. CDR3 in DNA: TGTGCCAGCAGAACAGCCTACTATGGCTACACCTTC.

This chain uses TRBV6-1 with TRBJ1-5; 8 bases line up with TRBD1. V lost 8 bases, J lost 5 bases, and 11 bases stayed unmatched. CDR1 is MNHNS, CDR2 SASEGT, per germline. This CDR3 has 15 amino acids. Written as DNA, the CDR3 is TGTGCCAGCCTCCCCGTAACAGGGGGACATCAGCCCCAGCATTTT. Protein: CASLPVTGGHQPQHF.